This T cell receptor (beta chain) was identified during a study of T cells in Graves' hyperthyroidism and ophthalmopathy. TCR beta CDR3 regions were amplified from RNA transcripts. The study used the HTBI primer set for a first-round RT-PCR of the TCR CDR3. TCRdb re-analysed the multiplex PCR reads in MiXCR, keeping a single row per CDR3 protein. The sample consists of around 380,000 distinct CDR3 sequences, roughly 14% of them appearing once. Hyperthyroidism was newly diagnosed in patients aged 18 to 65 (duration under 2 months). Thyroid ultrasound and orbital computed tomography, with clinical symptoms and serum thyroxine and TRAb, informed diagnoses. Predating any ophthalmopathy symptoms, the blood sample was taken at first hyperthyroidism diagnosis. This CDR3 has 14 residues. Between the trimmed V and J ends, which lost 1 base and 7 bases, there was a span of 10 bases.

Sequencing was done on a sample of blood. V gene TRBV12-3 or TRBV12-4 combines with J gene TRBJ1-4; the D is unclear. The origin of this receptor is a man in his thirties or forties with Graves' hyperthyroidism that later progressed to Graves' ophthalmopathy. Here the CDR3 reads CASSLDLRGEKLFF. CDR3 DNA sequence: TGTGCCAGCAGTTTAGACCTAAGAGGTGAAAAACTGTTTTTT.